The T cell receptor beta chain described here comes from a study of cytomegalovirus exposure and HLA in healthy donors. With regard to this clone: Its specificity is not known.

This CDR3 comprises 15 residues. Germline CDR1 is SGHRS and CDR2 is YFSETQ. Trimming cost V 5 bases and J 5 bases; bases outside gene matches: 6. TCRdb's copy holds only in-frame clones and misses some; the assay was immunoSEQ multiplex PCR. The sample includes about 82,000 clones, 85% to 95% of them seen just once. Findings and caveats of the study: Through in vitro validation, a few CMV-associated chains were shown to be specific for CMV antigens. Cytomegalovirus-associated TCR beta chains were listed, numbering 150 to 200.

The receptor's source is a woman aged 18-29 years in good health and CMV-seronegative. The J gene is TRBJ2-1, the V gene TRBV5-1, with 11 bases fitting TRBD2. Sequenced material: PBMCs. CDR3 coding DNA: TGCGCCAGCAGACCTCTAGCGGGGGGAAACAATGAGCAGTTCTTC. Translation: CASRPLAGGNNEQFF.